The text below deals with one TCR beta chain. V lost 5 bases and J lost 6, with 13 bases in between. This CDR3 has 13 amino acids. Per germline, CDR1 SGHTA and CDR2 FQGNSA. A quantity of roughly 0.5 to 1 ug RNA underwent reverse transcription using random hexamers. Each CDR3 protein gets one entry after TCRdb re-called the immunoSEQ multiplex PCR reads with MiXCR. The sample has approximately 160,000 distinct CDR3 sequences; about 96% are singletons. This entry comes from a study of CD8 T cells in Susac syndrome. Background on the study: Patients with Susac syndrome were, at the time of blood collection, therapy-naive, maintained on corticosteroids, or maintained on intravenous immunoglobulin alone.

Sequencing input: CD4+ T cells from PBMCs. The rearrangement links TRBV7-2 to TRBJ1-1; tentatively, D is TRBD1 (5 bases). The clonotype comes from a human donor with Susac syndrome. The CDR3 reads CASSPLGGSEAFF. CDR3 sequence (DNA): TGTGCCAGCAGCCCCTTGGGGGGGTCTGAAGCTTTCTTT.